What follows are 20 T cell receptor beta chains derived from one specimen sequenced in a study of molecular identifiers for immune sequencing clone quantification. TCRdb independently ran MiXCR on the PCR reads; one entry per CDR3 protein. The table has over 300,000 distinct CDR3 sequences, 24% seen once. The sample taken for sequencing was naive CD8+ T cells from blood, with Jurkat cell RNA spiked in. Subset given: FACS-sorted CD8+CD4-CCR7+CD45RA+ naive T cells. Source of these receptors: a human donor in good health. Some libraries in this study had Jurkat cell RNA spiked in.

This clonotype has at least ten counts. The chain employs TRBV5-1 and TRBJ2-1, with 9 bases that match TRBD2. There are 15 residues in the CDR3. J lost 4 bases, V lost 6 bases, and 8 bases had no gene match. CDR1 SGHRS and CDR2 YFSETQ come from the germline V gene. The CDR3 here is CASTLSSGGYNEQFF. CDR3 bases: TGCGCCAGCACCCTCTCCAGCGGGGGGTACAATGAGCAGTTCTTC.

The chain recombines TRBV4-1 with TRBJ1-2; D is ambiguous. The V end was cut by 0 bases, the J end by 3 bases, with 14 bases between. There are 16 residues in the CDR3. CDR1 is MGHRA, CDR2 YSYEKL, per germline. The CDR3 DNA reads TGCGCCAGCAGCCAAGATCAGCGGGAGACCTACTATGGCTACACCTTC. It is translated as CASSQDQRETYYGYTF.

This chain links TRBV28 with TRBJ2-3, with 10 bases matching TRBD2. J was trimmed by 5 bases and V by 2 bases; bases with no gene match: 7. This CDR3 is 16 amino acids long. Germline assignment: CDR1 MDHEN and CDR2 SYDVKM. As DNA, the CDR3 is TGTGCCAGCAGTTTACTCGGGACTAGCGCCGGAGATACGCAGTATTTT. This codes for CASSLLGTSAGDTQYF.

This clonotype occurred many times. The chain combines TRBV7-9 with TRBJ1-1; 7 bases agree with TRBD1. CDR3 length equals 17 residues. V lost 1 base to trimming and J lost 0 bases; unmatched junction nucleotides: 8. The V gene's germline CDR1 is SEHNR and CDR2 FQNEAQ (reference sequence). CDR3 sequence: CASSLEGSGGLNTEAFF. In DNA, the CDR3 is TGTGCCAGCAGCTTAGAGGGGTCAGGGGGGCTGAACACTGAAGCTTTCTTT.

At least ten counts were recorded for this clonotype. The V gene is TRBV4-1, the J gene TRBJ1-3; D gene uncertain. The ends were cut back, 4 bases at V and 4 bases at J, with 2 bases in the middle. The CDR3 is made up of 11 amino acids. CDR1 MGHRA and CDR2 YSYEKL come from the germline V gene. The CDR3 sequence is CASSRGNTIYF. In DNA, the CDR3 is TGCGCCAGCAGCCGGGGAAACACCATATATTTT.

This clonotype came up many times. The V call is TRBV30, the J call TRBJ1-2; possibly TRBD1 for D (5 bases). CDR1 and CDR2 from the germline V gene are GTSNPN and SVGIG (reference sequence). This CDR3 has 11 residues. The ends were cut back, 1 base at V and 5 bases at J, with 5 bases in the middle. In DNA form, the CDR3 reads TGTGCCTGGAGTGAGGGGTATGGCTACACCTTC. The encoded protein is CAWSEGYGYTF.

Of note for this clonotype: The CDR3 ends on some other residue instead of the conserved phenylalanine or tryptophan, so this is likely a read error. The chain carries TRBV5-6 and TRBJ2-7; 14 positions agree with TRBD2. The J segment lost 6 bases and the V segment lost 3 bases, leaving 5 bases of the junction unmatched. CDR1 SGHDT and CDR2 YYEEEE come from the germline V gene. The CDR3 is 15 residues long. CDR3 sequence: CASSSGLAGVSEQYL. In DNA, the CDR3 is TGTGCCAGCAGCTCGGGACTAGCGGGAGTTTCCGAGCAGTACCTC.

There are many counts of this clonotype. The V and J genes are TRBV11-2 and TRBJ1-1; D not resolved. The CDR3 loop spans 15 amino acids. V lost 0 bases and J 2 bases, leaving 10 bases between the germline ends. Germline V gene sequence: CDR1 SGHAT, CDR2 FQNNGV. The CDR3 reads CASSLDFRYNTEAFF. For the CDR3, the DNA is TGTGCCAGCAGCTTAGATTTCCGGTACAACACTGAAGCTTTCTTT.

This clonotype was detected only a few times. Here the CDR3 DNA reads TGCGCCAGCAGCCAAAGTGGAGTGGGGACTGGAAACACCATATATTTT. Translated: CASSQSGVGTGNTIYF. J is TRBJ1-3 and V is TRBV4-1; no definite D call. Trimming left V 2 bases short and J 2 bases short, with 13 bases between. The germline gives CDR1 MGHRA, CDR2 YSYEKL. The CDR3 runs to 16 residues.

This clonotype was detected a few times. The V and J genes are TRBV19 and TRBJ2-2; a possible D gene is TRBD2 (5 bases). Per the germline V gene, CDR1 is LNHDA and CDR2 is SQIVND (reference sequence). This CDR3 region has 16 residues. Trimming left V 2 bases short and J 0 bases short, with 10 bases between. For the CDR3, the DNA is TGTGCCAGTAGTATAAGTTCGCGGGCGAACACCGGGGAGCTGTTTTTT. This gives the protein CASSISSRANTGELFF.

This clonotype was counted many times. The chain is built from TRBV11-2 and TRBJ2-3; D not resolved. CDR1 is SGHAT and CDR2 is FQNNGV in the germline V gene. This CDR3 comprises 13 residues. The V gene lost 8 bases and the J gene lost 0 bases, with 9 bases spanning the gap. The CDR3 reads CASSQQSTDTQYF. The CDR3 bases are TGTGCCAGCTCGCAACAGAGCACAGATACGCAGTATTTT.

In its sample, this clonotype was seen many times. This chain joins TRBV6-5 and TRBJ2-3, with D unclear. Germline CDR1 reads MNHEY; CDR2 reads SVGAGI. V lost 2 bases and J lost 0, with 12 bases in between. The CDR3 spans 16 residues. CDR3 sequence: CASSYDLRVSTDTQYF. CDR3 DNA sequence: TGTGCCAGCAGTTACGATCTAAGGGTTAGCACAGATACGCAGTATTTT.

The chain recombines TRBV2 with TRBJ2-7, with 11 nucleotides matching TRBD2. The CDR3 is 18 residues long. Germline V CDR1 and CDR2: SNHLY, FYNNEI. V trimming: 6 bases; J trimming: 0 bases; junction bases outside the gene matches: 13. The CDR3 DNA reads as TGTGCCAGCAGAGACCCTGGACTAGCGGGTTTAAGCTCCTACGAGCAGTACTTC. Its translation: CASRDPGLAGLSSYEQYF.

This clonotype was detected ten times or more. CDR3 DNA: TGTGCCAGCAGTGAATCCGGCACAGATACGCAGTATTTT. Its translation is CASSESGTDTQYF. The V call is TRBV2, the J call TRBJ2-3; D remains unclear. Trimming shortened V by 2 bases and J by 1 base, and 4 bases separated the two germline ends. This CDR3 contains 13 residues. Germline loops: CDR1 SNHLY, CDR2 FYNNEI.

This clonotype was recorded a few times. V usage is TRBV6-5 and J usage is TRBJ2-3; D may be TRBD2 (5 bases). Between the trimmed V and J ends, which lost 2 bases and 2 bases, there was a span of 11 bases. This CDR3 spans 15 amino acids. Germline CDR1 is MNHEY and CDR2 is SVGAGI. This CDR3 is CASSYEGQLTDTQYF. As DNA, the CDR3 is TGTGCCAGCAGTTACGAGGGTCAACTCACAGATACGCAGTATTTT.

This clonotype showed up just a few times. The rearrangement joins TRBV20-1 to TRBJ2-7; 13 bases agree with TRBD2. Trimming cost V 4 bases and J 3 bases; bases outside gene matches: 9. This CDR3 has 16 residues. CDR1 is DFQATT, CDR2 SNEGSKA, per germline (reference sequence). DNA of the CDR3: TGCAGTGCTACCCGAGGGGGGACTAGCGGGAACTACGAGCAGTACTTC. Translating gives CSATRGGTSGNYEQYF.

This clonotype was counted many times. DNA of the CDR3: TGTGCCAGCAGTAGGGACGGTAACAATGAGCAGTTCTTC. Translation gives CASSRDGNNEQFF. The V and J genes are TRBV6-5 and TRBJ2-1, with D tentatively TRBD1 or TRBD2 (5 bases each). The germline V and J ends were trimmed by 5 bases and 5 bases, with 10 bases remaining between them. Germline values: CDR1 MNHEY, CDR2 SVGAGI. The CDR3 is made up of 13 amino acids.

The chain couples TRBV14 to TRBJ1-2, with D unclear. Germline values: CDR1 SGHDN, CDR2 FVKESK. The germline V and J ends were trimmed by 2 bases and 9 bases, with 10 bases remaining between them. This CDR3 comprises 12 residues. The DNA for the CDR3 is TGTGCCAGCAGCCAATATTATTATAGCTACACCTTC. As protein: CASSQYYYSYTF.

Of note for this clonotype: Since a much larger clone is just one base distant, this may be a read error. CDR3 sequence: CASSSVPAEYQETQYF. DNA for the CDR3: TGTGCCAGCAGTTCGGTGCCAGCCGAGTACCAAGAGACCCAGTACTTC. The J gene is TRBJ2-5, the V gene TRBV12-3 or TRBV12-4; D remains unclear. CDR3 length equals 16 residues. V lost 4 bases to trimming and J lost 0 bases, with 15 bases between them.

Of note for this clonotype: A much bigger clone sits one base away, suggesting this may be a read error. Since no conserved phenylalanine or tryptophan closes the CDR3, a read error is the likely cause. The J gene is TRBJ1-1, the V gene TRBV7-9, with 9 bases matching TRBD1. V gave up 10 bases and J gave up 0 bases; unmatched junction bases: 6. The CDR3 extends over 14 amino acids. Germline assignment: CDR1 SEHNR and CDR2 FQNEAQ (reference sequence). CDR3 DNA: TGTGCCAACGGGGGACAGGGACTGAACACTGAAGCTTTCTCT. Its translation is CANGGQGLNTEAFS.